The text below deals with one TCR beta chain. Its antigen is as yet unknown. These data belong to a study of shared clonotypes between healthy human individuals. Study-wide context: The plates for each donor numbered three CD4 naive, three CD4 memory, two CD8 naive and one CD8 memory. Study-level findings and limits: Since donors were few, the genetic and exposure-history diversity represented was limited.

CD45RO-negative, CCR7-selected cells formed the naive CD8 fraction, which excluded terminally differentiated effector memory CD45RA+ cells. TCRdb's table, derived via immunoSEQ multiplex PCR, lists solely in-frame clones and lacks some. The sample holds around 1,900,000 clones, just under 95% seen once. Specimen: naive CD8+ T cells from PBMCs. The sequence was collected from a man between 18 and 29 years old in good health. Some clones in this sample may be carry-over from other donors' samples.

Here the CDR3 DNA reads TGCGCCAGCAGCCATAGTGTACGGCTCAATCAGCCCCAGCATTTT. Its protein is CASSHSVRLNQPQHF. This chain links TRBV4-1 with TRBJ1-5; no definite D call. Trimming removed 3 bases at V and 3 bases at J, with 12 bases between. Per germline, CDR1 MGHRA and CDR2 YSYEKL. There are 15 residues in the CDR3.